These 9 T cell receptor beta chains came from one sample sequenced in a study of PD-1 blockade in mismatch repair-deficient tumors. Generated by immunoSEQ multiplex PCR, the TCRdb table keeps only in-frame clones and is missing some. The sample holds 100,000 to 150,000 clones, roughly 86% seen once. Specimen: peripheral blood, collected 44 weeks after starting pembrolizumab. The origin of the receptors is an adult with mismatch repair-deficient cancer.

This clone was counted a single time. The rearrangement joins TRBV5-8 to TRBJ2-7, with D tentatively TRBD1 (5 bases). The CDR3 consists of 13 residues. The germline V and J ends were trimmed by 4 bases and 3 bases, with 11 bases remaining between them. Germline-derived CDR1 and CDR2 are SGHTS and YDEGEE. The CDR3 protein is CASSRGLLYEQYF. The CDR3 DNA is TGTGCCAGCAGCAGGGGTCTTCTCTACGAGCAGTACTTC.

The genes are TRBV7-2 and TRBJ2-5; 10 bases line up with TRBD1. The V and J ends lost 1 base and 2 bases, in that order; junction bases with no gene match: 4. CDR3 length: 16 amino acids. In germline, CDR1 is SGHTA, CDR2 FQGNSA. Here the CDR3 reads CASSLGTGGGQETQYF. CDR3 in DNA: TGTGCCAGCAGCTTAGGGACAGGGGGTGGACAAGAGACCCAGTACTTC.

The V gene is TRBV4-3, the J gene TRBJ2-3, with D unclear. CDR3 length: 13 amino acids. V was clipped by 0 bases and J by 5 bases, with 6 bases between them. Germline CDR1 is LGHNA and CDR2 is YSLEER. CDR3 DNA sequence: TGCGCCAGCAGCCAAGATACCATAGATACGCAGTATTTT. This encodes CASSQDTIDTQYF.

This clone was counted a single time. This sequence joins TRBV14 and TRBJ2-1, with TRBD2 matching 7 bases. The V segment lost 1 base and the J segment 0 bases; nucleotides outside the gene matches: 0. CDR3 size: 15 residues. Germline-derived CDR1 and CDR2 are SGHDN and FVKESK. CDR3 in DNA: TGTGCCAGCAGCCAAGGACTAGCCTCCTACAATGAGCAGTTCTTC. Amino acid sequence: CASSQGLASYNEQFF.

The chain employs TRBV6-5 and TRBJ2-3, with D perhaps matching TRBD1 or TRBD2 (5 bases each). Trimming cost V 3 bases and J 4 bases, with 17 bases left between them. Germline values: CDR1 MNHEY, CDR2 SVGAGI. The CDR3 runs to 16 residues. CDR3 sequence: CASSYSGAGYPDTQYF. The CDR3 DNA sequence: TGTGCCAGCAGTTATTCCGGGGCAGGGTATCCAGATACGCAGTATTTT.

The chain links TRBV6-6 to TRBJ2-1, with D hard to call. V was trimmed by 2 bases and J by 3 bases, leaving 8 bases between them. Per the germline V gene, CDR1 is MNHNY and CDR2 is SVGAGI (reference sequence). The CDR3 has 14 amino acids. The CDR3 protein is CASSYGQDYNEQFF. The DNA for the CDR3 is TGTGCCAGCAGTTACGGGCAGGACTACAATGAGCAGTTCTTC.

The rearrangement uses TRBV28 and TRBJ1-4, with TRBD1 as a possible D gene (6 bases). Germline V gene data show CDR1 as MDHEN and CDR2 as SYDVKM. The V end lost 8 bases, the J end lost 8 bases, and 12 bases lay between the germline ends. The CDR3 sequence is 12 residues long. CDR3 sequence (DNA): TGTGCCAGCGGGGGGCGTAGGGAAAAACTGTTTTTT. It specifies CASGGRREKLFF.

The V and J genes are TRBV27 and TRBJ1-1, with TRBD1 matching 8 bases. Germline lookup yields CDR1 MNHEY and CDR2 SMNVEV (reference sequence). The CDR3 runs 17 residues. Unmatched junction bases numbered 14, after V lost 6 bases and J lost 2 bases. This CDR3 reads CASSSLTGTGINTEAFF. In DNA, the CDR3 is TGTGCCAGCAGCTCACTGACCGGGACAGGTATTAACACTGAAGCTTTCTTT.

This chain joins TRBV11-2 and TRBJ2-1; D is uncertain. The germline V gene encodes CDR1 SGHAT and CDR2 FQNNGV. CDR3 length equals 13 residues. V lost 2 bases and J lost 7, with 9 bases in between. This CDR3 reads CASSLRFINEQFF. The CDR3 DNA is TGTGCCAGCAGCTTAAGATTTATTAATGAGCAGTTCTTC.